This is a list of T cell receptor beta chains from one sample in a study of immune evolution from preneoplasia to lung adenocarcinoma. TCRdb's copy holds only in-frame clones and misses some; the assay was immunoSEQ multiplex PCR. The table includes a few thousand clones, around three quarters detected once. The specimen was FFPE lung adenocarcinoma in situ tissue. The receptors come from a person aged 55-80 years with lung adenocarcinoma. CDR3s include the opening cysteine and the closing phenylalanine or tryptophan. The D gene is left open where the match is weak. Size values are once, few and many counts, or a class for expanded clones, and some rows have none.

>TRBV6-1|TRBJ2-7|13|-|-
TGTGCCAGCAGTCAGTACTTCGCCTACGAGCAGTACTTC
CASSQYFAYEQYF
>TRBV6-1|TRBJ1-2|15|-|-
TGTGCCAGCAGTGAATACGGGGGATTAGCCTATGGCTACACCTTC
CASSEYGGLAYGYTF
>TRBV7-6|TRBJ2-3|18|-|TRBD2
TGTGCCAGCAGCCCTTATGGGTGGGTCGCGGGGGGCACAGATACGCAGTATTTT
CASSPYGWVAGGTDTQYF
>TRBV5-8|TRBJ2-5|15|-|-
TGTGCCAGCAGCATGACATGGCAGAGTCAAGAGACCCAGTACTTC
CASSMTWQSQETQYF
>TRBV16|TRBJ1-3|16|once|-
TGTGCCAGCAGCAGAGCGCAGGTTGGATCTGGAAACACCATATATTTT
CASSRAQVGSGNTIYF
>TRBV9|TRBJ1-1|16|-|-
TGTGCCAGCAGCGTAAGAGTGGGGAGATTGAACACTGAAGCTTTCTTT
CASSVRVGRLNTEAFF
>TRBV11-3|TRBJ2-1|15|-|TRBD2
TGTGCCAGCAGCCCTAGCGGGGAGGACTACAATGAGCAGTTCTTC
CASSPSGEDYNEQFF
>TRBV5-1|TRBJ1-2|17|few|-
TGCGCCAGCAGCTCCCTCCTGGGAAGCGCGGGAGACTATGGCTACACCTTC
CASSSLLGSAGDYGYTF
>TRBV11-1|TRBJ2-5|15|-|-
TGTGCCAGCAGTTTTCATCAGGGAGATGGGGAGACCCAGTACTTC
CASSFHQGDGETQYF
>TRBV9|TRBJ1-1|15|few|-
TGTGCCAGCAGCGTAGATACAGGGTTGGGCACTGAAGCTTTCTTT
CASSVDTGLGTEAFF
>TRBV19|TRBJ2-7|13|-|TRBD1
TGTGCCAGTAGAAGACAGGGATCTGCCGAGCAGTACTTC
CASRRQGSAEQYF
>TRBV27|TRBJ2-5|15|-|-
TGTGCCAGCAGTTTATTGGGGGGGGCTCAAGAGACCCAGTACTTC
CASSLLGGAQETQYF
>TRBV27|TRBJ2-7|13|once|TRBD1
TGTGCCAGCAGTTGGACAGGGTCCTACGAGCAGTACTTC
CASSWTGSYEQYF
>TRBV11-3|TRBJ1-4|15|few|-
TGTGCCAGCAGCCCCCCCGGGGGCCGAGGTGAAAAACTGTTTTTT
CASSPPGGRGEKLFF
>TRBV25-1|TRBJ2-1|15|-|-
TGTGCCAGCAGTCCACGACAGGCCCTATACAATGAGCAGTTCTTC
CASSPRQALYNEQFF
>TRBV14|TRBJ1-6|13|-|-
TGTGCCAGCAGCCAAGAAGGGGATTCACCCCTCCACTTT
CASSQEGDSPLHF
>TRBV7-2|TRBJ1-6|15|-|-
TGTGCCAGCAGCTTATCTCCAGGGGAAAATTCACCCCTCCACTTT
CASSLSPGENSPLHF
>TRBV28|TRBJ1-1|14|-|TRBD1
TGTGCCAGCAGCTCCGGGACAGCTTACACTGAAGCTTTCTTT
CASSSGTAYTEAFF
>TRBV18|TRBJ2-7|20|-|TRBD1
TGTGCCAGCTCACCAGCAAATTCAGGGGGCGCCGGGCGGAGCTCCTACGAGCAGTACTTC
CASSPANSGGAGRSSYEQYF
>TRBV5-5|TRBJ1-1|15|-|-
TGTGCCAGCAGCCACAATCCCATCCCGCCCACTGAAGCTTTCTTT
CASSHNPIPPTEAFF
>TRBV6-5|TRBJ1-1|14|-|TRBD1
TGTGCCAGCGGGAGGGACAGGGGGAACACTGAAGCTTTCTTT
CASGRDRGNTEAFF
>TRBV5-1|TRBJ1-2|15|few|TRBD1
TGCGCCAGCAGCCTCGCGATTCCCCCAGGGGGTGGCTACACCTTC
CASSLAIPPGGGYTF
>TRBV4-3|TRBJ1-2|16|-|TRBD1
TGCGCCAGCAGCCAAGAGGGACCGGGACAGGGCTATGGCTACACCTTC
CASSQEGPGQGYGYTF
>TRBV6-5|TRBJ1-2|13|-|TRBD1
TGTGCCAGCAACCCTCGGACAGGGGATGGCTACACCTTC
CASNPRTGDGYTF
>TRBV7-2|TRBJ2-3|14|-|-
TGTGCCAGCAGCTCAAAGATGAGGGCATATACGCAGTATTTT
CASSSKMRAYTQYF
>TRBV4-2|TRBJ2-5|16|-|TRBD2
TGTGCCAGCAGCCAAGATACTAGCGGGGGGGCGGAGACCCAGTACTTC
CASSQDTSGGAETQYF
>TRBV29-1|TRBJ2-7|13|-|-
TGCAGCGTTCGAGACGGAAGCTCCTACGAGCAGTACTTC
CSVRDGSSYEQYF
>TRBV7-9|TRBJ2-2|16|-|-
TGTGCCAGCAGCGTAAGTTGGACAGTGAACACCGGGGAGCTGTTTTTT
CASSVSWTVNTGELFF
>TRBV6-1|TRBJ2-7|15|few|TRBD1
TGTGCCAGCAGGACGGATAAACAGGGGGCGAGGGAGCAGTACTTC
CASRTDKQGAREQYF
>TRBV7-2|TRBJ1-4|14|-|-
TGTGCCAGCAGCTTAAGGGTAAAGAGTGAAAAACTGTTTTTT
CASSLRVKSEKLFF
>TRBV10-3|TRBJ2-5|14|few|-
TGTGCCATCAGTGAGTCGAGAGGTAGGGAGACCCAGTACTTC
CAISESRGRETQYF
>TRBV18|TRBJ2-1|14|once|TRBD1
TGTGCCAGCTCACCACCCCCACAGGGGCATGAGCAGTTCTTC
CASSPPPQGHEQFF
>TRBV5-4|TRBJ1-4|15|-|TRBD1
TGTGCCAGCAGCTTGGCCGGGACAGAGAATGAAAAACTGTTTTTT
CASSLAGTENEKLFF
>TRBV11-2|TRBJ2-2|13|-|-
TGTGCCAGCAGCCGAACAGGGTCCGGGGAGCTGTTTTTT
CASSRTGSGELFF
>TRBV5-1|TRBJ2-1|13|large|-
TGCGCCAGCAGTATTGGTCAACCCAATGAGCAGTTCTTC
CASSIGQPNEQFF
>TRBV5-5|TRBJ2-7|15|-|TRBD2
TGTGCCAGCAGCTTGGAACGGGGGGGCGGGTACGAGCAGTACTTC
CASSLERGGGYEQYF
>TRBV5-1|TRBJ1-3|14|few|-
TGCGCCAGCAGCACCCAGGGGCCTGGAAACACCATATATTTT
CASSTQGPGNTIYF
>TRBV29-1|TRBJ2-7|13|-|-
TGCAGCGTTGACGCAGGGTGGGGAAACGAGCAGTACTTC
CSVDAGWGNEQYF
>TRBV5-4|TRBJ2-7|14|-|-
TGTGCCAGCAGCTTGAAACAGGGGACTAGCGAGCAGTACTTC
CASSLKQGTSEQYF